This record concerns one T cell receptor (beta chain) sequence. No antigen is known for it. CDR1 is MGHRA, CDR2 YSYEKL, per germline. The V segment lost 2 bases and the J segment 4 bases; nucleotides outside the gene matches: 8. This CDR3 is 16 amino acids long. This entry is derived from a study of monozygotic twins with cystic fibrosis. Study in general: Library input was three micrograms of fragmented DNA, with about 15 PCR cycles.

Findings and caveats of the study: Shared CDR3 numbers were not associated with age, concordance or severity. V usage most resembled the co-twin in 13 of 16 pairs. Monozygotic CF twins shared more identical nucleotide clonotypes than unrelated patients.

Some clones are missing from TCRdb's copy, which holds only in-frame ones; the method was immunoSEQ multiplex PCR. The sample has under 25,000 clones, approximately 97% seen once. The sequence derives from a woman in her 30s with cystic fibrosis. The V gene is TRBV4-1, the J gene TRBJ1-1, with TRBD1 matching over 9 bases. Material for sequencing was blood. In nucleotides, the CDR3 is TGCGCCAGCAGCCAACCAAAACAGGGGGCAGGCACTGAAGCTTTCTTT. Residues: CASSQPKQGAGTEAFF.